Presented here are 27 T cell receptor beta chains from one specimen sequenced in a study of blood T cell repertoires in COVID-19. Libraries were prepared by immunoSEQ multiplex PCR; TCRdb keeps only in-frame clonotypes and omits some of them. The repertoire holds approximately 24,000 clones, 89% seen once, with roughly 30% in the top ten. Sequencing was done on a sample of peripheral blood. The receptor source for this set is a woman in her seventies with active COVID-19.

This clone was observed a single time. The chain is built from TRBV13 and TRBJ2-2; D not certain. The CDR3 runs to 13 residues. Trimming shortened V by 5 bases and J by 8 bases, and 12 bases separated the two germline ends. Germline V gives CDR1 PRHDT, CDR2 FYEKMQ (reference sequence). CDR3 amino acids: CASSLTPEGELFF. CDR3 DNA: TGTGCCAGCAGCCTTACCCCTGAGGGGGAGCTGTTTTTT.

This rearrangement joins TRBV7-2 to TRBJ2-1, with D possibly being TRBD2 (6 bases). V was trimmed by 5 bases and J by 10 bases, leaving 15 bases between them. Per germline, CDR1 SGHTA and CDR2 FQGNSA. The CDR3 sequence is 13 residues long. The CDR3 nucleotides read TGTGCCAGCAGCCCGGAGTCGGGGAGGGAGCAGTTCTTC. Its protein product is CASSPESGREQFF.

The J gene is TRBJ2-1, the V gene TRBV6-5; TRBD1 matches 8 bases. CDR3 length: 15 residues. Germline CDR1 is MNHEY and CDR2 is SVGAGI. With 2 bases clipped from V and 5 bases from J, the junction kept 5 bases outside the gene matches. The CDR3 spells CASSYDRGHHNEQFF. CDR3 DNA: TGTGCCAGCAGTTACGACAGGGGCCATCACAATGAGCAGTTCTTC.

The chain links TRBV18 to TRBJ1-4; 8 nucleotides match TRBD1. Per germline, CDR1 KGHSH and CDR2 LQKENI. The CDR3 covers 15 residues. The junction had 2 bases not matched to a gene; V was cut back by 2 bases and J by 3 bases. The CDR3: CASSPGTGSNEKLFF. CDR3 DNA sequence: TGTGCCAGCTCACCAGGGACAGGTTCTAATGAAAAACTGTTTTTT.

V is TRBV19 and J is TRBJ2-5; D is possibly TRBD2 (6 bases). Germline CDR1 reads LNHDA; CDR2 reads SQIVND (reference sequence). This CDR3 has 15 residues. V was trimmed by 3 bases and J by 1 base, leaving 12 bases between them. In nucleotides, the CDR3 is TGTGCCAGTAGTATTGGCGGGACGACCCAAGAGACCCAGTACTTC. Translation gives CASSIGGTTQETQYF.

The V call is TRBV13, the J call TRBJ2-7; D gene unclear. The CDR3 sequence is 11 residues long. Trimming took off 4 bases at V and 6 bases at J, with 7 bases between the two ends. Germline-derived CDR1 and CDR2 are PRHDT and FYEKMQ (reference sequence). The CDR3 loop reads CASSSHGEQYF. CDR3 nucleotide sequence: TGTGCCAGCAGCTCCCACGGCGAGCAGTACTTC.

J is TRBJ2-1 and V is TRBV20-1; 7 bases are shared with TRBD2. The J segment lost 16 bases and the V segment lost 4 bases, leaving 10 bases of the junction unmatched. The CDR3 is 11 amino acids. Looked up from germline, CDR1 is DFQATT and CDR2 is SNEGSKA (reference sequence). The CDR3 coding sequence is TGCAGTGCTACCCTGGGTGGGGGGGTCTTCTTC. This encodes CSATLGGGVFF.

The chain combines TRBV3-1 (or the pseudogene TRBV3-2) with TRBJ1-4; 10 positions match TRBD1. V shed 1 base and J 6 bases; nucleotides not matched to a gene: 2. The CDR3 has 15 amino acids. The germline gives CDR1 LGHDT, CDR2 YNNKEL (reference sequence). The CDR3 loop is CASSQGDRGDEKLFF. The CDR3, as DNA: TGTGCCAGCAGCCAAGGGGACAGGGGAGATGAAAAACTGTTTTTT.

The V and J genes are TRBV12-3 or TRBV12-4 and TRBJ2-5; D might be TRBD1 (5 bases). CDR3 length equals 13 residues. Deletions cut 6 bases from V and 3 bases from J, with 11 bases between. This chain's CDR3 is CASRWQGEETQYF. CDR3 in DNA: TGTGCCAGCAGATGGCAGGGCGAAGAGACCCAGTACTTC.

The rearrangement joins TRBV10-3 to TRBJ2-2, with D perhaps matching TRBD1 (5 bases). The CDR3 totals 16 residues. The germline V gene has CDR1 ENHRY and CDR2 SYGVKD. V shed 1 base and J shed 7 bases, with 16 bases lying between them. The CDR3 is CAISEFLGASGGELFF. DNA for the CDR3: TGTGCCATCAGTGAGTTCCTTGGGGCGTCCGGCGGGGAGCTGTTTTTT.

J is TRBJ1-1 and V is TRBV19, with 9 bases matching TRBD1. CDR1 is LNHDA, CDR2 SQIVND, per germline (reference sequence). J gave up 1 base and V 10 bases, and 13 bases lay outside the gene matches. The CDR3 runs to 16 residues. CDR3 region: CAISAWGTGKNTEAFF. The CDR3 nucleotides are TGTGCCATTTCGGCCTGGGGGACAGGGAAGAACACTGAAGCTTTCTTT.

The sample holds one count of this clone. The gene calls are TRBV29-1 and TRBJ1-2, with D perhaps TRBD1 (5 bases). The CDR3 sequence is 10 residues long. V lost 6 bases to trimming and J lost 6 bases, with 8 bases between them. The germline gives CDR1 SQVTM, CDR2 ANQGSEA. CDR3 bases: TGCAGCGTCACCAGGGATGGCTACACCTTC. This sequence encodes CSVTRDGYTF. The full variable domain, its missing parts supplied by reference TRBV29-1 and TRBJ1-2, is SAVISQKPSRDICQRGTSLTIQCQVDSQVTMMFWYRQQPGQSLTLIATANQGSEATYESGFVIDKFPISRPNLTFSTLTVSNMSPEDSSIYLCSVTRDGYTFGSGTRLTVV.

In DNA form, the CDR3 reads TGTGCCAGCAGTGAGTACCACGGGGGGGAGCAGTACTTC. Protein product: CASSEYHGGEQYF. The chain employs TRBV2 and TRBJ2-7; 7 positions match TRBD2. The CDR3 is made up of 13 amino acids. Germline CDR1 SNHLY, CDR2 FYNNEI. The ends lost 3 bases at V and 7 bases at J; junction bases unmatched: 6. Based on the CDR3 plus reference TRBV2 and TRBJ2-7, the full variable domain is EPEVTQTPSHQVTQMGQEVILRCVPISNHLYFYWYRQILGQKVEFLVSFYNNEISEKSEIFDDQFSVERPDGSNFTLKIRSTKLEDSAMYFCASSEYHGGEQYFGPGTRLTVT.

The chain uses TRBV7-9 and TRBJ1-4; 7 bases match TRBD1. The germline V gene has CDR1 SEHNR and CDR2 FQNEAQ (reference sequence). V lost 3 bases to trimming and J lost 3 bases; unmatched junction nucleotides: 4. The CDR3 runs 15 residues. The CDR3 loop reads CASSLTGSANEKLFF. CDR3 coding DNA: TGTGCCAGCAGCTTGACAGGGTCAGCTAATGAAAAACTGTTTTTT.

In DNA form, the CDR3 reads TGTGCCAGCAGCAGGGGGACTAATGAAAAACTGTTTTTT. This sequence encodes CASSRGTNEKLFF. The gene calls are TRBV25-1 and TRBJ1-4, with 7 bases aligning to TRBD1. The CDR3 spans 13 residues. The V and J ends lost 6 bases and 2 bases, in that order; junction bases with no gene match: 0. Germline CDR1 and CDR2: MGHDK and SYGVNS. The complete variable domain, with remaining parts taken from reference TRBV25-1 and TRBJ1-4, reads EADIYQTPRYLVIGTGKKITLECSQTMGHDKMYWYQQDPGMELHLIHYSYGVNSTEKGDLSSESTVSRIRTEHFPLTLESARPSHTSQYLCASSRGTNEKLFFGSGTQLSVL.

In nucleotides, the CDR3 is TGTGCCAGTAGTATAGGTGGCAGGGGGAGGGAGACCCAGTACTTC. Its protein is CASSIGGRGRETQYF. J is TRBJ2-5 and V is TRBV19; TRBD1 is a possible D gene (7 bases). Germline values: CDR1 LNHDA, CDR2 SQIVND (reference sequence). The V gene lost 1 base and the J gene lost 5 bases, with 14 bases spanning the gap. CDR3 length: 15 residues. Together with reference TRBV19 and TRBJ2-5, the CDR3 gives the full variable domain: DGGITQSPKYLFRKEGQNVTLSCEQNLNHDAMYWYRQDPGQGLRLIYYSQIVNDFQKGDIAEGYSVSREKKESFPLTVTSAQKNPTAFYLCASSIGGRGRETQYFGPGTRLLVL.

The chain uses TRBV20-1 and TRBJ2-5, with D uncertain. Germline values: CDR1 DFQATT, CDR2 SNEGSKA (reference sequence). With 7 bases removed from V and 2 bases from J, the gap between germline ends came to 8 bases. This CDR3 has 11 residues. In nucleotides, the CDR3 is TGCAGTGTTTTACGGCAAGAGACCCAGTACTTC. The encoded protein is CSVLRQETQYF.

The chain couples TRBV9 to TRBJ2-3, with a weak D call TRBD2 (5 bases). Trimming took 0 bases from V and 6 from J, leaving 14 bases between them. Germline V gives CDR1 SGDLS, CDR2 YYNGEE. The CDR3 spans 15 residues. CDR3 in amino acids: CASSVGGGLFDTQYF. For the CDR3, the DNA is TGTGCCAGCAGCGTAGGAGGAGGATTGTTCGATACGCAGTATTTT.

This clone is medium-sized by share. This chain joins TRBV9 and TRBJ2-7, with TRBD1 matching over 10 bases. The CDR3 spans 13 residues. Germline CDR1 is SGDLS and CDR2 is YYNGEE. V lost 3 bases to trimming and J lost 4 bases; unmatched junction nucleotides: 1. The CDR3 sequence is CASSGQGAYEQYF. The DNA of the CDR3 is TGTGCCAGCAGCGGACAGGGGGCTTACGAGCAGTACTTC.

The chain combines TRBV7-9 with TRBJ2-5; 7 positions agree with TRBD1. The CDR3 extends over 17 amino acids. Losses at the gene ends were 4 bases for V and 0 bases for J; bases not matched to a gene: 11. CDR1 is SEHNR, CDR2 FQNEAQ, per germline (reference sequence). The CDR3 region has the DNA TGTGCCAGCAGCTCGAGGCCCGGGACAGAGTACCAAGAGACCCAGTACTTC. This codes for CASSSRPGTEYQETQYF.

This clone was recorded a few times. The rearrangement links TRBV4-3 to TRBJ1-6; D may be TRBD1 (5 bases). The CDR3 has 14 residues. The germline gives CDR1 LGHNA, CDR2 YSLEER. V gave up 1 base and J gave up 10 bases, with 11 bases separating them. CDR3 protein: CASSQVQGRSPLHF. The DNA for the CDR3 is TGCGCCAGCAGCCAAGTGCAGGGAAGGTCACCCCTCCACTTT.

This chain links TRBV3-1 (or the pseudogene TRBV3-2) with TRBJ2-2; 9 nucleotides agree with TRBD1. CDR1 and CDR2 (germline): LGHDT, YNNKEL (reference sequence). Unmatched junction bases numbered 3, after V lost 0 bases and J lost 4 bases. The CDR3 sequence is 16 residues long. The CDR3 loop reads CASSQDGTGSTGELFF. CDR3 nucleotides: TGTGCCAGCAGCCAAGACGGGACAGGGTCCACCGGGGAGCTGTTTTTT.

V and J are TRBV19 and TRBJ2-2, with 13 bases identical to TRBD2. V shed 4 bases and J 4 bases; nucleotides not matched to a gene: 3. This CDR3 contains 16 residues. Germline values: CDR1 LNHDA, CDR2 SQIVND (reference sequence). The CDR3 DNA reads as TGTGCCAGTAGTAGGACTAGCGGGGGTGGCACCGGGGAGCTGTTTTTT. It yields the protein CASSRTSGGGTGELFF.

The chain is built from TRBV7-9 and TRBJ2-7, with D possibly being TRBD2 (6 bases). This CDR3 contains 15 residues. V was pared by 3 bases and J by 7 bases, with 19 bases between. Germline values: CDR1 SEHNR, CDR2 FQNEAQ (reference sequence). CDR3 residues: CASSFAGPPGDEQYF. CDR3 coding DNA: TGTGCCAGCAGCTTCGCCGGGCCGCCGGGAGATGAGCAGTACTTC.

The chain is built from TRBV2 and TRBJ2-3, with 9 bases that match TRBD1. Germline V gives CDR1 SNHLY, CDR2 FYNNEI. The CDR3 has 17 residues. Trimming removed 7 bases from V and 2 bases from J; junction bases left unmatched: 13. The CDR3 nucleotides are TGTGCCAGCACGAACCTCCTGGGGACAGGGCACACAGATACGCAGTATTTT. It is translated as CASTNLLGTGHTDTQYF.

CDR3 sequence reads: CASSALTGSGSPLHF. The CDR3 bases are TGTGCCAGCAGCGCCCTGACAGGGTCTGGATCACCCCTCCACTTT. V is TRBV7-9 and J is TRBJ1-6; the match to TRBD1 covers 7 bases. J lost 10 bases, V lost 5 bases, and 11 bases had no gene match. The germline V gene has CDR1 SEHNR and CDR2 FQNEAQ (reference sequence). The CDR3 runs 15 residues.

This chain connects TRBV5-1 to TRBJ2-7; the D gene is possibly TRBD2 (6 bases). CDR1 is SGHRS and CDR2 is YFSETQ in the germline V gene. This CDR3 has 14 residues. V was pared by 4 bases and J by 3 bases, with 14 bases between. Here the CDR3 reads CASSPSGRSYEQYF. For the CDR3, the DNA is TGCGCCAGCAGCCCAAGCGGGCGGAGCTACGAGCAGTACTTC.